These 31 T cell receptor beta chains share one sample of origin, sequenced in a study of blood T cell repertoires in COVID-19. Sequencing used immunoSEQ multiplex PCR; TCRdb keeps in-frame clones, though not all of them. The table records 250,000 to 400,000 clones, around 88% of them present only once. Sequencing input: peripheral blood. The receptor set was obtained from a woman aged 25-40 years with COVID-19, enrolled during active disease.

V usage is TRBV10-3 and J usage is TRBJ2-5; 7 bases agree with TRBD1. The ends lost 2 bases at V and 4 bases at J; junction bases unmatched: 1. The CDR3 has 13 residues. The V gene's germline CDR1 is ENHRY and CDR2 SYGVKD. Here the CDR3 reads CAISENRGETQYF. The CDR3 DNA sequence: TGTGCCATCAGTGAGAACAGGGGAGAGACCCAGTACTTC.

The chain joins TRBV7-8 to TRBJ1-2, with TRBD1 matching 7 bases. CDR1 is SGHVS, CDR2 FQNEAQ, per germline. This CDR3 has 14 residues. The trim removed 5 bases at V and 7 bases at J, leaving 10 bases unmatched. The CDR3 is CASSHSDRVTGYTF. CDR3 nucleotide sequence: TGTGCCAGCAGCCATTCAGACAGGGTTACTGGCTACACCTTC.

The chain is built from TRBV9 and TRBJ2-3; a possible D gene is TRBD2 (5 bases). Per the germline V gene, CDR1 is SGDLS and CDR2 is YYNGEE. This CDR3 region has 15 residues. V dropped 3 bases and J dropped 0 bases, with 11 bases sitting between them. The CDR3, as DNA: TGTGCCAGCAGCGCAAGACTAACTAGCACAGATACGCAGTATTTT. It specifies CASSARLTSTDTQYF.

The chain has TRBV29-1 and TRBJ1-1, with D tentatively TRBD1 (5 bases). Germline values: CDR1 SQVTM, CDR2 ANQGSEA. V lost 7 bases to trimming and J lost 0 bases, with 12 bases between them. The length of the CDR3 is 13 residues. CDR3 bases: TGCAGCGCCTCAAGGGGTATGAACACTGAAGCTTTCTTT. Its translation is CSASRGMNTEAFF. Using reference TRBV29-1 and TRBJ1-1 for the parts outside the CDR3, the full variable domain is SAVISQKPSRDICQRGTSLTIQCQVDSQVTMMFWYRQQPGQSLTLIATANQGSEATYESGFVIDKFPISRPNLTFSTLTVSNMSPEDSSIYLCSASRGMNTEAFFGQGTRLTVV.

The V call is TRBV7-2, the J call TRBJ2-3; a weak D match, TRBD1 (5 bases). Germline lookup yields CDR1 SGHTA and CDR2 FQGNSA. V was cut by 4 bases and J by 8 bases, with 13 bases left in between. This CDR3 is 13 amino acids long. In DNA, the CDR3 is TGTGCCAGCAGCTCCTCCCCACAGGTTACGCAGTATTTT. Translation: CASSSSPQVTQYF.

The chain is built from TRBV19 and TRBJ2-7; 8 bases map to TRBD1. After removal of 5 bases from V and 2 bases from J, the junction contained 5 bases not matched to a gene. CDR3 length: 14 residues. Germline V CDR1 and CDR2: LNHDA, SQIVND (reference sequence). The CDR3 region has the DNA TGTGCCAGTAGTCCGGGACAGGCTACCTACGAGCAGTACTTC. As protein: CASSPGQATYEQYF.

Worth noting for this clone: This same CDR3 is encoded by further DNA sequences in the sample. The J gene is TRBJ1-5, the V gene TRBV5-1; 7 positions match TRBD1. Germline V gene lookup returns CDR1 SGHRS and CDR2 YFSETQ. The ends lost 0 bases at V and 7 bases at J; junction bases unmatched: 4. There are 14 residues in the CDR3. The CDR3 bases are TGCGCCAGCAGCTTGGGGACAGGCGGCCAGCCCCAGCATTTT. Its protein product is CASSLGTGGQPQHF. The full variable domain, with the rest looked up from reference TRBV5-1 and TRBJ1-5, is KAGVTQTPRYLIKTRGQQVTLSCSPISGHRSVSWYQQTPGQGLQFLFEYFSETQRNKGNFPGRFSGRQFSNSRSEMNVSTLELGDSALYLCASSLGTGGQPQHFGDGTRLSIL.

A single count supports this clone. The chain employs TRBV15 and TRBJ2-3; 14 bases are shared with TRBD2. The germline V gene has CDR1 LNHNV and CDR2 YYDKDF (reference sequence). The CDR3 length is 18 residues. V was clipped by 0 bases and J by 4 bases; unmatched bases: 6. In nucleotides, the CDR3 is TGTGCCACCAGCAGAGACCGAGCGACTAGCGGGAGGGCAGATACGCAGTATTTT. The encoded protein is CATSRDRATSGRADTQYF.

V gene TRBV7-8 combines with J gene TRBJ2-5; D perhaps matches TRBD1 (5 bases). The germline CDR1 and CDR2 sequences are SGHVS and FQNEAQ. V was shortened by 3 bases and J by 5 bases, with 16 bases between the two germline ends. CDR3 length: 15 amino acids. CDR3 nucleotide sequence: TGTGCCAGCAGCTTGCCCAGGGCGAACGAGGAGACCCAGTACTTC. Amino acids: CASSLPRANEETQYF.

The chain employs TRBV24-1 and TRBJ2-3, with D perhaps matching TRBD2 (6 bases). The CDR3 is made up of 12 amino acids. Trimming took 9 bases from V and 6 from J, leaving 12 bases between them. Germline-derived CDR1 and CDR2 are KGHDR and SFDVKD. Here the CDR3 DNA reads TGTGCCACCGCGCTAGGAGGGGATACGCAGTATTTT. Amino acid sequence: CATALGGDTQYF.

The chain joins TRBV10-3 to TRBJ1-2; 9 nucleotides agree with TRBD1. The CDR3 consists of 14 residues. J gave up 3 bases and V 8 bases, and 7 bases lay outside the gene matches. Per germline, CDR1 ENHRY and CDR2 SYGVKD. The CDR3 nucleotides are TGTGCCATCTCCATGACAGGGGGGGACTATGGCTACACCTTC. This encodes CAISMTGGDYGYTF.

V is TRBV14 and J is TRBJ2-1; maybe TRBD2 (6 bases). V dropped 6 bases and J dropped 5 bases, with 17 bases sitting between them. This CDR3 is built from 15 residues. Germline lookup yields CDR1 SGHDN and CDR2 FVKESK. The CDR3 loop is CASRNTRGDHNEQFF. The DNA of the CDR3 is TGTGCCAGCAGGAACACCCGCGGGGACCACAATGAGCAGTTCTTC.

The chain has TRBV27 and TRBJ1-1; a possible D gene is TRBD1 (6 bases). The V end was cut by 6 bases, the J end by 5 bases, with 10 bases between. The CDR3 is made up of 12 amino acids. Looked up from germline, CDR1 is MNHEY and CDR2 is SMNVEV (reference sequence). CDR3 sequence reads: CASSQGRTEAFF. Written as DNA, the CDR3 is TGTGCCAGCAGCCAGGGGCGGACTGAAGCTTTCTTT.

V is TRBV19 and J is TRBJ2-2, with 9 bases identical to TRBD1. Losses at the gene ends were 3 bases for V and 3 bases for J; bases not matched to a gene: 5. This CDR3 spans 16 amino acids. CDR1 and CDR2 (germline): LNHDA, SQIVND (reference sequence). CDR3 nucleotides: TGTGCCAGTAGTATCGGGACAGGGACGGACACCGGGGAGCTGTTTTTT. It encodes CASSIGTGTDTGELFF. Using reference TRBV19 and TRBJ2-2 for the parts outside the CDR3, the full variable domain is DGGITQSPKYLFRKEGQNVTLSCEQNLNHDAMYWYRQDPGQGLRLIYYSQIVNDFQKGDIAEGYSVSREKKESFPLTVTSAQKNPTAFYLCASSIGTGTDTGELFFGEGSRLTVL.

V and J are TRBV27 and TRBJ1-5, with D perhaps TRBD1 (6 bases). The germline V gene has CDR1 MNHEY and CDR2 SMNVEV (reference sequence). V gave up 2 bases and J gave up 9 bases, with 17 bases separating them. The CDR3 length is 15 residues. CDR3 sequence: CASSLAGDSLWPQHF. CDR3 DNA: TGTGCCAGCAGTTTAGCAGGGGATAGTTTGTGGCCCCAGCATTTT.

CDR3: CASSLDRLGSNEKLFF. The DNA for the CDR3 is TGTGCCAGTAGTTTGGACAGGTTGGGATCTAATGAAAAACTGTTTTTT. J is TRBJ1-4 and V is TRBV19; 7 bases align to TRBD1. Trimming removed 5 bases from V and 3 bases from J; junction bases left unmatched: 9. This CDR3 comprises 16 residues. Germline V gene sequence: CDR1 LNHDA, CDR2 SQIVND (reference sequence).

The V call is TRBV2, the J call TRBJ1-2; D might be TRBD1 (6 bases). V was clipped by 2 bases and J by 4 bases, with 11 bases between them. This CDR3 is built from 14 residues. CDR1 is SNHLY and CDR2 is FYNNEI in the germline V gene. The CDR3 loop is CASSEILQGYGYTF. The CDR3, as DNA: TGTGCCAGCAGTGAAATTCTACAGGGCTATGGCTACACCTTC.

The CDR3 DNA reads as TGTGCCAGCAGCTTAGCTGGGCCTTGGATGGGAAACACCATATATTTT. Amino acids: CASSLAGPWMGNTIYF. This chain links TRBV7-6 with TRBJ1-3; D call uncertain. Deletions cut 0 bases from V and 4 bases from J, with 13 bases between. The V gene's germline CDR1 is SGHVS and CDR2 FNYEAQ. CDR3 size: 16 residues. Filled out from reference TRBV7-6 and TRBJ1-3, the complete variable domain reads GAGVSQSPRYKVTKRGQDVALRCDPISGHVSLYWYRQALGQGPEFLTYFNYEAQQDKSGLPNDRFSAERPEGSISTLTIQRTEQRDSAMYRCASSLAGPWMGNTIYFGEGSWLTVV.

The V and J genes are TRBV20-1 and TRBJ1-5, with 9 bases identical to TRBD1. Trimming removed 3 bases from V and 14 bases from J; junction bases left unmatched: 8. CDR1 is DFQATT and CDR2 is SNEGSKA in the germline V gene (reference sequence). The CDR3 has 12 residues. The CDR3 coding sequence is TGCAGTGCTAGTCCCGGGACAGGGCTCAAGCATTTT. Protein sequence: CSASPGTGLKHF.

In its sample, this clone was seen once. This rearrangement joins TRBV7-2 to TRBJ2-5; TRBD2 aligns across 7 bases. CDR3 size: 16 residues. The trim removed 1 base at V and 5 bases at J, leaving 10 bases unmatched. Germline CDR1 and CDR2: SGHTA and FQGNSA. Written as DNA, the CDR3 is TGTGCCAGCAGCTTAGTGGGGCGGGGGAATTGGGAGACCCAGTACTTC. Translation: CASSLVGRGNWETQYF.

The chain has TRBV6-5 and TRBJ1-5; D is unclear. V was shortened by 6 bases and J by 2 bases, with 8 bases between the two germline ends. Germline V gene lookup returns CDR1 MNHEY and CDR2 SVGAGI. This CDR3 has 13 amino acids. For the CDR3, the DNA is TGTGCCAGCAGGTCAGGTGGCAATCAGCCCCAGCATTTT. Protein sequence: CASRSGGNQPQHF.

The J gene is TRBJ1-6, the V gene TRBV10-2, with TRBD1 as a possible D gene (6 bases). The CDR3 totals 14 residues. Germline lookup yields CDR1 WSHSY and CDR2 SAAADI. Trimming removed 6 bases at V and 7 bases at J, with 13 bases between. Written as DNA, the CDR3 is TGCGCCAGCAGACCGACAGGCACCAATTCACCCCTCCACTTT. Translated: CASRPTGTNSPLHF.

The chain employs TRBV7-2 and TRBJ1-5; 10 bases are shared with TRBD1. Germline trimming cut 1 base from V and 5 bases from J; bases unmatched to any gene: 8. The CDR3 loop spans 17 amino acids. Per the germline V gene, CDR1 is SGHTA and CDR2 is FQGNSA. CDR3 residues: CASSLGGTGVFYQPQHF. The CDR3 nucleotides read TGTGCCAGCAGCTTAGGGGGGACAGGGGTTTTTTATCAGCCCCAGCATTTT.

The chain employs TRBV28 and TRBJ2-6, with unresolved D. V gave up 5 bases and J gave up 1 base, with 12 bases separating them. Germline V CDR1 and CDR2: MDHEN, SYDVKM. CDR3 size: 16 residues. CDR3 nucleotide sequence: TGTGCCAGCAGTGGCAGAGACTTATCTGGGGCCAACGTCCTGACTTTC. It codes for CASSGRDLSGANVLTF.

V and J are TRBV6-2 or TRBV6-3 and TRBJ1-2, with a weak D call TRBD1 (5 bases). Deletions cut 4 bases from V and 2 bases from J, with 14 bases between. CDR3 length: 15 amino acids. Germline CDR1 is MNHEY and CDR2 is SVGEGT. The CDR3: CASSFAGRSNYGYTF. In nucleotides, the CDR3 is TGTGCCAGCAGTTTCGCGGGACGGTCAAACTATGGCTACACCTTC.

The CDR3 DNA follows: TGTGCCAGCAGCTCAAACCCGGGGGGGCGTAGCACAGATACGCAGTATTTT. It yields the protein CASSSNPGGRSTDTQYF. The rearrangement joins TRBV7-2 to TRBJ2-3, with 8 bases fitting TRBD2. V shed 4 bases, J shed 0 bases, and the junction held 9 bases outside the gene matches. Looked up from germline, CDR1 is SGHTA and CDR2 is FQGNSA. The CDR3 runs 17 residues.

The V and J genes are TRBV7-9 and TRBJ1-4, with TRBD1 identical over 7 bases. The germline V gene has CDR1 SEHNR and CDR2 FQNEAQ (reference sequence). CDR3 length: 14 residues. J was trimmed by 5 bases and V by 2 bases; bases with no gene match: 2. The CDR3 protein is CASSLLTGNEKLFF. In nucleotides, the CDR3 is TGTGCCAGCAGCTTACTGACAGGGAATGAAAAACTGTTTTTT.

This clone showed up just a few times. The chain links TRBV6-4 to TRBJ1-2, with 9 bases that match TRBD1. The CDR3 length is 18 residues. V was pared by 4 bases and J by 4 bases, with 16 bases of the junction left unmatched. Germline values: CDR1 MRHNA, CDR2 SNTAGT. Here the CDR3 DNA reads TGTGCCAGCAGTGTCCGTTTGACCGGGACAGGGCAATGCTATGGCTACACCTTC. It encodes CASSVRLTGTGQCYGYTF.

Details on this clone: The sample has other DNA sequences that encode this CDR3 too. CDR3 nucleotide sequence: TGTGCCAGCAGCCGACAGGGGGGAGAGACCCAGTACTTC. Translated: CASSRQGGETQYF. This chain connects TRBV12-3 or TRBV12-4 to TRBJ2-5, with TRBD1 matching 9 bases. With 6 bases clipped from V and 4 bases from J, the junction kept 3 bases outside the gene matches. CDR3 size: 13 residues.

This clone was seen a single time. The chain carries TRBV28 and TRBJ1-5; TRBD1 might be the D (5 bases). Trimming pared 6 bases from V and 4 bases from J, leaving 16 bases between. In germline, CDR1 is MDHEN, CDR2 SYDVKM. This CDR3 has 15 residues. Here the CDR3 DNA reads TGTGCCAGCAGCACATCGCGGGGGATGAATCAGCCCCAGCATTTT. It yields the protein CASSTSRGMNQPQHF. The entire variable domain, with the rest obtained from reference TRBV28 and TRBJ1-5, is as follows: DVKVTQSSRYLVKRTGEKVFLECVQDMDHENMFWYRQDPGLGLRLIYFSYDVKMKEKGDIPEGYSVSREKKERFSLILESASTNQTSMYLCASSTSRGMNQPQHFGDGTRLSIL.

The chain recombines TRBV9 with TRBJ1-3; D possibly corresponds to TRBD1 (5 bases). With 0 bases removed from V and 2 bases from J, the gap between germline ends came to 12 bases. The CDR3 runs 16 residues. Per the germline V gene, CDR1 is SGDLS and CDR2 is YYNGEE. CDR3 in amino acids: CASSVDPRVTGNTIYF. Written as DNA, the CDR3 is TGTGCCAGCAGCGTAGACCCCAGGGTAACTGGAAACACCATATATTTT. The complete variable domain, with remaining parts taken from reference TRBV9 and TRBJ1-3, reads DSGVTQTPKHLITATGQRVTLRCSPRSGDLSVYWYQQSLDQGLQFLIQYYNGEERAKGNILERFSAQQFPDLHSELNLSSLELGDSALYFCASSVDPRVTGNTIYFGEGSWLTVV.